This is a list of T cell receptor beta chains from one sample in a study of T cell responses to AZD1222 COVID-19 vaccine. The assay was immunoSEQ multiplex PCR, and TCRdb's table has in-frame clones only and misses some. Of over 150,000 clones in the sample, 92% were seen once. Sequences were derived from peripheral blood, sampled on day 0 of MenACWY control vaccination. Receptor source: an adult in good health. The CDR3 runs from the conserved cysteine through the conserved F or W. D genes are given only for firm matches. Clone size is shown for a subset of rows, as once, few, many or a class of expanded clone.

>TRBV10-3|TRBJ2-2|NA|NA
TGTGCCACCTCTGACTTTACAGGGTCCACCGGGGAGCTGTTTTTT
CATSDFTGSTGELFF
>TRBV18|TRBJ2-3|NA|TRBD2
TGTGCCAGCTCACCAGGAGCGGGAGGTGCGGGAGATACGCAGTATTTT
CASSPGAGGAGDTQYF
>TRBV6-5|TRBJ1-1|NA|NA
TGTGCCAGCAGTAGCTTCGGGACTTCAGCTAGGAAAGCTTTCTTT
CASSSFGTSARKAFF
>TRBV7-9|TRBJ1-4|NA|NA
TGTGCCAGCAGCCGCCGGGACGGAAGCCAGAGGGAAAAACTGTTTTTT
CASSRRDGSQREKLFF
>TRBV25-1|TRBJ1-5|NA|NA
TGTGCCAGCAGTGTTTGGAAACAGGGTTCCAATCAGCCCCAGCATTTT
CASSVWKQGSNQPQHF
>TRBV7-2|TRBJ2-7|few|TRBD1
TGTGCCAGCAGCCGGGGACAGGGGCTCTACGAGCAGTACTTC
CASSRGQGLYEQYF
>TRBV7-9|TRBJ1-4|NA|NA
TGTGCCAGCAGCCCCCCGGGGGGAGGTAATGAAAAACTGTTTTTT
CASSPPGGGNEKLFF
>TRBV10-3|TRBJ1-5|NA|NA
TGTGCCATCAGTGAGTGGGGTCAGGGTGACCGTCAGCCCCAGCATTTT
CAISEWGQGDRQPQHF
>TRBV3-1/TRBV3-2|TRBJ2-1|NA|TRBD2
TGTGCCAGCAGCCAAGATCCGGCGGGAGGTCGATTTTCGTACAATGAGCAGTTCTTC
CASSQDPAGGRFSYNEQFF
>TRBV3-1/TRBV3-2|TRBJ1-6|once|NA
TGTGCCAGCAGCCAAGTGGACAGCTCCAATTCACCCCTCCACTTT
CASSQVDSSNSPLHF
>TRBV5-1|TRBJ2-7|NA|TRBD2
TGCGCCAGCAGCTTGGTCGGACTAGCGGGAGGTTTCTACGAGCAGTACTTC
CASSLVGLAGGFYEQYF
>TRBV11-3|TRBJ2-5|NA|TRBD2
TGTGCCAGCAGAAGGACTAGCGGGAAAGAGACCCAGTACTTC
CASRRTSGKETQYF
>TRBV19|TRBJ2-1|NA|NA
TGTGCCAGTAGTATTGATGTAGGGAATGAGCAGTTCTTC
CASSIDVGNEQFF
>TRBV11-2|TRBJ1-3|once|TRBD1
TGTGCCAGCAGCGCTACCAGGGGGGACAGGGGCAACACCATATATTTT
CASSATRGDRGNTIYF
>TRBV5-1|TRBJ2-1|NA|NA
TGCGCCAGCAGCCCCCAGGTGGGGTACTCCTACAATGAGCAGTTCTTC
CASSPQVGYSYNEQFF
>TRBV28|TRBJ2-5|once|NA
TGTGCCAGCAGATCAGCCGGGTCGAGCGAGACCCAGTACTTC
CASRSAGSSETQYF
>TRBV5-1|TRBJ2-1|NA|NA
TGCGCCAGCAGCCCCAATCAAGGACAGCTCTACAATGAGCAGTTCTTC
CASSPNQGQLYNEQFF
>TRBV5-1|TRBJ1-2|NA|NA
TGCGCCAGCAGCTACGGACAGCGCTATGGCTACACCTTC
CASSYGQRYGYTF
>TRBV11-2|TRBJ2-1|NA|NA
TGTGCCAGCAGCTTTATCCCAGCCGCCTACAATGAGCAGTTCTTC
CASSFIPAAYNEQFF
>TRBV11-3|TRBJ2-2|NA|NA
TGTGCCAGCAGCGGTATCGGGGGGCCGATCGGGGAGCTGTTTTTT
CASSGIGGPIGELFF
>TRBV30|TRBJ2-4|NA|TRBD2
TGTGCCTGGAGTCCTCCCGGGAGGGCCAAAAACATTCAGTACTTC
CAWSPPGRAKNIQYF
>TRBV6-5|TRBJ2-5|NA|NA
TGTGCCAGCAGACCTACTCACCTCGAGACCCAGTACTTC
CASRPTHLETQYF
>TRBV28|TRBJ1-5|NA|NA
TGTGCCAGCAGTCCTGGAGTGGGTCTCGGCAATCAGCCCCAGCATTTT
CASSPGVGLGNQPQHF
>TRBV21-1|TRBJ2-6|NA|NA
TGTGCCAGCAGCAACCGGGACCGCTCTGGGGCCAACGTCCTGACTTTC
CASSNRDRSGANVLTF
>TRBV6-1|TRBJ1-5|NA|NA
TGTGCCAGCAGTGAGGAAAAGGGGTTTCAGCCCCAGCATTTT
CASSEEKGFQPQHF
>TRBV5-1|TRBJ1-4|once|NA
TGCGCCAGCAGGGTGATGGATAATTTGGGTGAAAAACTGTTTTTT
CASRVMDNLGEKLFF
>TRBV11-2|TRBJ2-2|NA|NA
TGTGCCAGCAGCTTAGGCCGACAGAACACCGGGGAGCTGTTTTTT
CASSLGRQNTGELFF
>TRBV18|TRBJ2-2|NA|TRBD2
TGTGCCAGCTCACGTCAGGCTCAGAGCGGGAGTAACACCGGGGAGCTGTTTTTT
CASSRQAQSGSNTGELFF
>TRBV2|TRBJ1-1|few|NA
TGTGCCAGCAGTGCTCTCGGGACGGCAAACACTGAAGCTTTCTTT
CASSALGTANTEAFF
>TRBV7-9|TRBJ2-3|NA|TRBD2
TGTGCCAGCAGGACGGGACTAGCGGTTACAGATACGCAGTATTTT
CASRTGLAVTDTQYF
>TRBV19|TRBJ2-7|once|NA
TGTGCCAGTAGTACAGGTATGAACAGAAACTACGAGCAGTACTTC
CASSTGMNRNYEQYF
>TRBV5-4|TRBJ2-1|NA|TRBD1
TGTGCCAGCAGCTGGACAGGGTATGAGCAGTTCTTC
CASSWTGYEQFF
>TRBV9|TRBJ2-7|NA|TRBD2
TGTGCCAGCAGCGTAGGGGCGGGAGAGGGCTACGAGCAGTACTTC
CASSVGAGEGYEQYF
>TRBV6-1|TRBJ1-2|NA|NA
TGTGCCAGCAGTGAAGGTCAGGACTATGGCTACACCTTC
CASSEGQDYGYTF
>TRBV30|TRBJ2-7|NA|NA
TGTGCCTGGAGTGACTCTGCCTACGAGCAGTACTTC
CAWSDSAYEQYF
>TRBV19|TRBJ1-1|NA|NA
TGTGCCAGTAGTAAAGGATGGGGACAACTGAACACTGAAGCTTTCTTT
CASSKGWGQLNTEAFF
>TRBV24-1|TRBJ2-1|NA|NA
TGTGCCACCAGTGATTTGGGAGGCGACTCCTACAATGAGCAGTTCTTC
CATSDLGGDSYNEQFF
>TRBV5-1|TRBJ1-4|NA|TRBD1
TGCGCCAGCAGCTTGTTGGGGACAGGGCGCGAAAAACTGTTTTTT
CASSLLGTGREKLFF
>TRBV2|TRBJ1-1|NA|NA
TGTGCCAGCAGTGGGCTCATTAACACTGAAGCTTTCTTT
CASSGLINTEAFF
>TRBV30|TRBJ1-4|once|NA
TGTGCCTGGAGTGTGGCCGGACCGGTCGGACCTGCAACTAATGAAAAACTGTTTTTT
CAWSVAGPVGPATNEKLFF
>TRBV5-1|TRBJ2-3|NA|NA
TGCGCCACCACACCTTACAGGGCTACGCAGTATTTT
CATTPYRATQYF
>TRBV2|TRBJ1-1|NA|TRBD1
TGTGCCAGCAGTGAATGGGACAGGGGGCCAGCTGAAGCTTTCTTT
CASSEWDRGPAEAFF
>TRBV21-1|TRBJ1-2|NA|NA
TGTGCCAGCAGCAAAGAGGACAGGGGCTATGGCTACACCTTC
CASSKEDRGYGYTF
>TRBV6-5|TRBJ2-2|once|NA
TGTGCCAGCTCCGCCCGGAGGGGGAACACCGGGGAGCTGTTTTTT
CASSARRGNTGELFF
>TRBV30|TRBJ1-3|once|NA
TGTGCCTGGAGTGTACTTAGGGACACCATATATTTT
CAWSVLRDTIYF
>TRBV9|TRBJ2-1|NA|NA
TGTGCCAGCAGCGTAGCTGGTGGTCTAGCGTATCAGTTCTTC
CASSVAGGLAYQFF
>TRBV7-3|TRBJ2-1|few|NA
TGTGCCAGCAGCTTAAGTAGTCAACCCCCCAGGGAGCAGTTCTTC
CASSLSSQPPREQFF
>TRBV11-3|TRBJ1-1|NA|NA
TGTGCCAGCAGCTTGAGGTCCAGTTACACTGAAGCTTTCTTT
CASSLRSSYTEAFF
>TRBV7-3|TRBJ2-6|NA|NA
TGTGCCAGCAGCTCCGGACAGTCTGGGGCCAACGTCCTGACTTTC
CASSSGQSGANVLTF
>TRBV18|TRBJ1-2|NA|TRBD1
TGTGCCAGCTCATGGACAGGGGTGGAAGGCTACACCTTC
CASSWTGVEGYTF
>TRBV6-5|TRBJ1-1|once|NA
TGTGCCAGCAGTTCGGGGGAAGGCTGGACTGAAGCTTTCTTT
CASSSGEGWTEAFF
>TRBV10-3|TRBJ2-5|NA|NA
TGTGCCATCACAGATGGGGAGACCCAGTACTTC
CAITDGETQYF
>TRBV21-1|TRBJ2-5|NA|NA
TGTGCCAGCAGCAAAAACCAAGAGACCCAGTACTTC
CASSKNQETQYF
>TRBV12-3/TRBV12-4|TRBJ1-5|once|NA
TGTGCCAGTTCCCCCAAGAGCAATCAGCCCCAGCATTTT
CASSPKSNQPQHF
>TRBV12-5|TRBJ2-1|NA|TRBD1
TGTGCTAGTGGTTTGGTTCTTGGGATAACAGGGGGGTCCTCCTACAATGAGCAGTTCTTC
CASGLVLGITGGSSYNEQFF